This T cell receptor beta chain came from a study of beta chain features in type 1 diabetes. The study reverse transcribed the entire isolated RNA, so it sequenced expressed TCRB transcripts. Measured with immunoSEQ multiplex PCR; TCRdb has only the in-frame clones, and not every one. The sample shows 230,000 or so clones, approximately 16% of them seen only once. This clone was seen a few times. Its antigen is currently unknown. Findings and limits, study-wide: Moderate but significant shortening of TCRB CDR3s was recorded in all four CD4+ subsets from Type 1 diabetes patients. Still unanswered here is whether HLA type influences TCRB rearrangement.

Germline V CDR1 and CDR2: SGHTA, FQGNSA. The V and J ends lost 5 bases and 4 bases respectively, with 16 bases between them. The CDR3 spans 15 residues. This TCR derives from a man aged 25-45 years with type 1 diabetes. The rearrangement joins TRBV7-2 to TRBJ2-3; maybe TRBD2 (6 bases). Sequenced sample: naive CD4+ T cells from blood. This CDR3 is CASSPGTLDADTQYF. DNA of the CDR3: TGTGCCAGCAGCCCTGGGACTCTAGACGCAGATACGCAGTATTTT.